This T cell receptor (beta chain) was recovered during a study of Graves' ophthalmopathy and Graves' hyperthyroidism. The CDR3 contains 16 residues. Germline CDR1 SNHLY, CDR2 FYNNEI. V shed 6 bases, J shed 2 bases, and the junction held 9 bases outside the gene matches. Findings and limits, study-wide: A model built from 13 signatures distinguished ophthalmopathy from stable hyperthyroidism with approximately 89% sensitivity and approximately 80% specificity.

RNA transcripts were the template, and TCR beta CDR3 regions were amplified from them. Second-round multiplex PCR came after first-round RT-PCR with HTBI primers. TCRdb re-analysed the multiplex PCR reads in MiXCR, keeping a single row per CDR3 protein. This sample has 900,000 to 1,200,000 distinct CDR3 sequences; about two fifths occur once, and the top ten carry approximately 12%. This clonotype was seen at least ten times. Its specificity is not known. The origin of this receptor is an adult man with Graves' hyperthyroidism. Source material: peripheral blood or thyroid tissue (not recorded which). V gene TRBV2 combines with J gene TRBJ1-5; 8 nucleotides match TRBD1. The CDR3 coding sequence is TGTGCCAGCAGCCAAACGCCGGGACAGGGCAATCAGCCCCAGCATTTT. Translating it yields CASSQTPGQGNQPQHF.